The clone carrying this T cell receptor beta chain was recorded a few times. Its antigen is not known. This entry belongs to a study of cytomegalovirus exposure and HLA in healthy donors. Points from the study as a whole: An ancestry cluster, one associated with Asian ancestry, reportedly showed fewer N-insertions than the 666-donor mean in a later analysis. In vitro testing confirmed three CMV-associated chains as specific for CMV antigens.

Primers included in the PCR were 60 Vbeta and 13 Jbeta primers. Clones were read by immunoSEQ multiplex PCR, and TCRdb kept only the in-frame ones, dropping some. Of over 65,000 clones listed, around four fifths are singletons. The records omit this donor's CMV serostatus. Deletions cut 0 bases from V and 0 bases from J, with 9 bases between. The CDR3 has 16 residues. The germline CDR1 and CDR2 sequences are SQVTM and ANQGSEA. The specimen was PBMCs. The V call is TRBV29-1, the J call TRBJ2-6; D is unresolved. The source is a human donor in good health. The CDR3 loop reads CSVEDFPLSGANVLTF. The CDR3 DNA reads as TGCAGCGTTGAAGATTTTCCCCTCTCTGGGGCCAACGTCCTGACTTTC.